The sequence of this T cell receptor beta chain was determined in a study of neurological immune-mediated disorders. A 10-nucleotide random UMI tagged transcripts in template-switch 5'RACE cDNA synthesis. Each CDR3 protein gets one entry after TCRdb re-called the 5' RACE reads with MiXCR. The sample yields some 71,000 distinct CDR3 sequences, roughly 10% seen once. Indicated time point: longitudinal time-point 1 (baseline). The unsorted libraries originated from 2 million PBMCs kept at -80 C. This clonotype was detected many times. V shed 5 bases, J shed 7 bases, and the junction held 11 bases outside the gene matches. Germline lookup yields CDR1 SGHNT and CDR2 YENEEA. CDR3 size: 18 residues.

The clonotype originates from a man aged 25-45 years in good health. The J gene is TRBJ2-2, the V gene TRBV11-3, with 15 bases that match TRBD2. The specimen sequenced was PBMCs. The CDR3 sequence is CASSAPGLAGGPGGELFF. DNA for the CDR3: TGTGCCAGCAGCGCGCCGGGACTAGCGGGAGGCCCTGGCGGGGAGCTGTTTTTT.